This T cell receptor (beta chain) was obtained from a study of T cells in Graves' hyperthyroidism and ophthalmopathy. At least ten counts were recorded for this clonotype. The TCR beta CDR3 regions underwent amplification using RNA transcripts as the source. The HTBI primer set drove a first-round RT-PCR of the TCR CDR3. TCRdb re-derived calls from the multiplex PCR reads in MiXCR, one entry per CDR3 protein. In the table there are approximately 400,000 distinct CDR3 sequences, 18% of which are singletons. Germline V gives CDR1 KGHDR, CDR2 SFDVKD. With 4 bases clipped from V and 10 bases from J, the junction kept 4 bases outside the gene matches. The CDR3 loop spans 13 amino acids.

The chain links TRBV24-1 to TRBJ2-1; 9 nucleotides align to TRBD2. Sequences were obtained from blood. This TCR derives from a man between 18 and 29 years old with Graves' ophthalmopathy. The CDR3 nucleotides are TGTGCCACCAGTGACAAGACTAGCGGCGAGCAGTTCTTC. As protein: CATSDKTSGEQFF.